Sequencing of this T cell receptor beta chain was carried out in a study of CD8 T cells in ankylosing spondylitis. Libraries of TCR beta came from quantitative 5'-RACE with molecular barcodes. MiXCR, run by TCRdb on the 5' RACE reads, gives a single entry per CDR3 protein. The sample holds approximately 46,000 distinct CDR3 sequences; roughly 11% are singletons and the top ten take 1.3% to 1.5%. This clonotype appeared a few times. V shed 5 bases and J 5 bases; nucleotides not matched to a gene: 6. This CDR3 is 13 amino acids long. Germline values: CDR1 SSHAT, CDR2 FNYEAQ (reference sequence). Material: blood, either unsorted or a sorted T cell fraction (not recorded which). This rearrangement joins TRBV7-7 to TRBJ2-7; 7 bases agree with TRBD1. The receptor was derived from a male donor with ankylosing spondylitis or in good health (not recorded which). The CDR3 bases are TGTGCCAGCAGCACGAGACAGGGAAACGAGCAGTACTTC. Amino acids: CASSTRQGNEQYF.